Listed here are 32 T cell receptor beta chains from one sample, sequenced in a study of T cells after yellow fever vaccination. MiXCR, run by TCRdb on the 5' RACE reads, gives a single entry per CDR3 protein. The table includes approximately 300,000 distinct CDR3 sequences, around 10% detected once. Specimen: CD4+ T cells sorted from PBMCs, collected 45 days after the yellow fever booster vaccination. The receptors were sampled from a man aged 18 to 29 who received the YFV17D yellow fever vaccine.

V gene TRBV19 combines with J gene TRBJ2-6; TRBD1 matches 11 bases. In germline, CDR1 is LNHDA, CDR2 SQIVND (reference sequence). V lost 5 bases and J lost 3; bases outside the gene matches: 6. The CDR3 length is 17 residues. CDR3 sequence reads: CASSGQGAMYGANVLTF. The DNA for the CDR3 is TGTGCCAGTAGTGGACAGGGGGCTATGTATGGGGCCAACGTCCTGACTTTC.

The chain links TRBV5-1 to TRBJ1-2; 7 bases map to TRBD1. In germline, CDR1 is SGHRS, CDR2 YFSETQ. V lost 4 bases, J lost 8 bases, and 17 bases stayed unmatched. The CDR3 length is 16 residues. As DNA, the CDR3 is TGCGCCAGCAGCCCGGTATGGGACAGCTCCACCGGGGGCTACACCTTC. Translating it yields CASSPVWDSSTGGYTF.

The rearrangement uses TRBV18 and TRBJ1-2, with 11 positions matching TRBD1. The V gene end was trimmed by 2 bases and the J gene end by 3 bases; junction bases not matched to a gene: 11. The germline gives CDR1 KGHSH, CDR2 LQKENI. The CDR3 is 18 residues long. The CDR3: CASSPGLDRGRPDYGYTF. The CDR3 DNA reads TGTGCCAGCTCACCAGGGTTGGACAGGGGGCGTCCGGACTATGGCTACACCTTC.

This clonotype came up once. A clone one base away is much larger, so this may be a read error. The chain recombines TRBV7-9 with TRBJ1-5, with D tentatively TRBD1 (6 bases). This CDR3 has 13 amino acids. The V gene lost 6 bases and the J gene lost 6 bases, with 12 bases spanning the gap. CDR1 and CDR2 from the germline V gene are SEHNR and FQNEAQ (reference sequence). The CDR3 loop is CASSRQEIQPQHF. As DNA, the CDR3 is TGTGCCAGCAGTAGACAGGAGATTCAGCCCCAGCATTTT.

This clonotype was seen a few times. The chain links TRBV6-5 to TRBJ1-1, with D possibly matching TRBD1 (6 bases). CDR3 length: 15 residues. Germline CDR1 and CDR2: MNHEY and SVGAGI. Between the trimmed V and J ends, which lost 2 bases and 7 bases, there was a span of 17 bases. The CDR3 sequence is CASSYPGQLIGEAFF. The CDR3 DNA sequence: TGTGCCAGCAGTTACCCTGGACAGCTTATTGGTGAAGCTTTCTTT.

The chain employs TRBV12-3 or TRBV12-4 and TRBJ1-2, with TRBD1 matching over 10 bases. CDR3 size: 15 residues. With V trimmed by 1 base and J by 4 bases, 3 bases remained unmatched. CDR3 amino acids: CASSLGGQGTYGYTF. For the CDR3, the DNA is TGTGCCAGCAGTTTAGGGGGACAGGGGACCTATGGCTACACCTTC.

In this sample, this clonotype turned up a few times. The chain joins TRBV18 to TRBJ2-1, with D possibly TRBD2 on 5 matching bases. Per the germline V gene, CDR1 is KGHSH and CDR2 is LQKENI. This CDR3 is 13 amino acids long. Trimming left V 8 bases short and J 7 bases short, with 15 bases between. CDR3: CASTSTTRNEQFF. CDR3 in DNA: TGTGCCAGCACTTCGACTACACGGAATGAGCAGTTCTTC. Complete variable domain (other parts from reference TRBV18 and TRBJ2-1): NAGVMQNPRHLVRRRGQEARLRCSPMKGHSHVYWYRQLPEEGLKFMVYLQKENIIDESGMPKERFSAEFPKEGPSILRIQQVVRGDSAAYFCASTSTTRNEQFFGPGTRLTVL.

This rearrangement joins TRBV6-6 to TRBJ2-5; D is unclear. CDR1 and CDR2 (germline): MNHNY, SVGAGI (reference sequence). CDR3 length: 14 amino acids. The germline V and J ends were trimmed by 7 bases and 1 base, with 13 bases remaining between them. In DNA form, the CDR3 reads TGTGCCAGCACCTCTCTCACCGGCCAAGAGACCCAGTACTTC. This translates into CASTSLTGQETQYF.

The V call is TRBV10-3, the J call TRBJ2-3, with 13 bases lining up with TRBD2. Per germline, CDR1 ENHRY and CDR2 SYGVKD. The trim removed 6 bases at V and 1 base at J, leaving 4 bases unmatched. This CDR3 spans 16 amino acids. The CDR3 sequence: CAIRRTSGGGTDTQYF. CDR3 nucleotides: TGTGCCATCAGACGGACTAGCGGGGGAGGCACAGATACGCAGTATTTT.

This clonotype was counted only a few times. The V gene is TRBV7-2, the J gene TRBJ1-2; 8 bases match TRBD1. The CDR3 runs to 14 residues. V shed 2 bases and J 6 bases; nucleotides not matched to a gene: 5. Germline V gene sequence: CDR1 SGHTA, CDR2 FQGNSA. In nucleotides, the CDR3 is TGTGCCAGCAGCTTATACGTGACAGGGGATGGCTACACCTTC. It translates to CASSLYVTGDGYTF.

A single count supports this clonotype. The chain uses TRBV6-2 or TRBV6-3 and TRBJ2-1; 14 bases agree with TRBD2. Looked up from germline, CDR1 is MNHEY and CDR2 is SVGEGT. The CDR3 runs 17 residues. V was clipped by 2 bases and J by 8 bases; unmatched bases: 8. The CDR3 region has the DNA TGTGCCAGCAGTTACGAGACTAGCGGGGGGGAGATCGATGAGCAGTTCTTC. Protein sequence: CASSYETSGGEIDEQFF.

The V and J genes are TRBV6-2 or TRBV6-3 and TRBJ1-6; D not certain. Between the trimmed V and J ends, which lost 7 bases and 0 bases, there was a span of 13 bases. The CDR3 runs 16 residues. Germline CDR1 reads MNHEY; CDR2 reads SVGEGT. In DNA form, the CDR3 reads TGTGCCAGCACCTCGTCGGGGAGCTCCTATAATTCACCCCTCCACTTT. It is translated as CASTSSGSSYNSPLHF.

The rearrangement links TRBV3-1 to TRBJ2-5; D could derive from TRBD1 or TRBD2 (5 bases each). The V end lost 7 bases, the J end lost 0 bases, and 18 bases lay between the germline ends. The V gene's germline CDR1 is LGHDT and CDR2 YNNKEL (reference sequence). The CDR3 consists of 16 residues. CDR3 loop: CASMLEDNLYQETQYF. The CDR3 DNA reads as TGTGCCAGCATGTTGGAGGACAACCTGTACCAAGAGACCCAGTACTTC.

This clonotype was detected a few times. The V gene is TRBV28, the J gene TRBJ2-3; D could derive from TRBD1 or TRBD2 (6 bases each). The CDR3 is made up of 16 amino acids. V lost 6 bases and J lost 1, with 17 bases in between. Per germline, CDR1 MDHEN and CDR2 SYDVKM. CDR3 nucleotide sequence: TGTGCCAGCAGCCGCCTTGGAGGGGGACGCACAGATACGCAGTATTTT. It yields the protein CASSRLGGGRTDTQYF.

Ten or more counts support this clonotype. The rearrangement joins TRBV10-3 to TRBJ1-1; the D gene is possibly TRBD1 (5 bases). V was trimmed by 9 bases and J by 4 bases, leaving 21 bases between them. CDR1 and CDR2 (germline): ENHRY, SYGVKD. This CDR3 has 15 residues. The CDR3 here is CAIGTAARRGTEAFF. The CDR3 DNA reads as TGTGCCATAGGGACGGCCGCCCGGCGGGGCACTGAAGCTTTCTTT.

This chain uses TRBV4-2 with TRBJ2-4; D might be TRBD2 (6 bases). The V end lost 0 bases, the J end lost 8 bases, and 14 bases lay between the germline ends. Germline V lookup: CDR1 LGHNA, CDR2 YNFKEQ. CDR3 size: 15 residues. The CDR3 spells CASSQDPGRGDIQYF. The CDR3 nucleotides are TGTGCCAGCAGCCAAGATCCCGGGCGGGGAGACATTCAGTACTTC.

The chain recombines TRBV7-9 with TRBJ1-2; perhaps TRBD1 as D (5 bases). The CDR3 consists of 14 residues. V lost 5 bases and J lost 2, with 12 bases in between. Germline V CDR1 and CDR2: SEHNR, FQNEAQ (reference sequence). DNA for the CDR3: TGTGCCAGCAGCCCGGCCAGGGTGAACTATGGCTACACCTTC. It is translated as CASSPARVNYGYTF.

The V gene is TRBV20-1, the J gene TRBJ2-1; no reliable D call. The CDR3 contains 14 residues. Trimming took 1 base from V and 0 from J, leaving 7 bases between them. Germline V gene lookup returns CDR1 DFQATT and CDR2 SNEGSKA (reference sequence). The CDR3 nucleotides are TGCAGTGCTAGAGTCCCCTCCTCCTACAATGAGCAGTTCTTC. Protein: CSARVPSSYNEQFF.

The chain uses TRBV5-8 and TRBJ1-1; TRBD1 matches at 9 bases. Germline V gene sequence: CDR1 SGHTS, CDR2 YDEGEE. The junction had 11 bases not matched to a gene; V was cut back by 2 bases and J by 9 bases. The CDR3 runs to 15 residues. The DNA of the CDR3 is TGTGCCAGCAGCTTAACACAGGGGGCCCCTCCAAAAGCTTTCTTT. Protein product: CASSLTQGAPPKAFF.

The V gene is TRBV6-6, the J gene TRBJ2-7; no definite D call. The CDR3 totals 11 residues. V lost 6 bases, J lost 7 bases, and 10 bases lay in between. Germline CDR1 is MNHNY and CDR2 is SVGAGI (reference sequence). The CDR3 region is CASSYPAEQYF. As DNA, the CDR3 is TGTGCCAGCAGCTACCCGGCAGAGCAGTACTTC.

This clonotype came up a few times. The genes are TRBV15 and TRBJ2-5, with D tentatively TRBD2 (5 bases). This CDR3 has 15 residues. Germline V lookup: CDR1 LNHNV, CDR2 YYDKDF (reference sequence). Trimming took off 0 bases at V and 5 bases at J, with 13 bases between the two ends. In nucleotides, the CDR3 is TGTGCCACCAGCAGAGATCGCGGCCCGGGGGAGACCCAGTACTTC. It codes for CATSRDRGPGETQYF.

This clonotype was seen a few times. This sequence joins TRBV6-6 and TRBJ2-7, with 9 bases aligning to TRBD2. J gave up 6 bases and V 1 base, and 10 bases lay outside the gene matches. Looked up from germline, CDR1 is MNHNY and CDR2 is SVGAGI (reference sequence). This CDR3 contains 16 residues. CDR3 nucleotide sequence: TGTGCCAGCAGTTACTATGGCGGGGGGGTGAGAAGCGAGCAGTACTTC. Protein: CASSYYGGGVRSEQYF.

Of note for this clonotype: Being one base from a much bigger clone, this may be a read error. This chain joins TRBV11-3 and TRBJ2-5; D is unresolved. Per the germline V gene, CDR1 is SGHNT and CDR2 is YENEEA. V lost 3 bases and J 2 bases, leaving 7 bases between the germline ends. This CDR3 region has 13 residues. CDR3 bases: TGTGCCAGCAGCTTCAGCCTACAAGAGACCCAGTACTTC. Translation gives CASSFSLQETQYF.

This chain joins TRBV4-2 and TRBJ2-7; D assignment may be TRBD1 or TRBD2 (5 bases each). V lost 1 base to trimming and J lost 3 bases, with 13 bases between them. The CDR3 spans 15 residues. Germline-derived CDR1 and CDR2 are LGHNA and YNFKEQ. CDR3 DNA sequence: TGTGCCAGCAGCCAAGGATCGGGACGGAACTACGAGCAGTACTTC. This codes for CASSQGSGRNYEQYF.

This clonotype came up many times. V usage is TRBV7-9 and J usage is TRBJ2-7, with 8 bases lining up with TRBD1. The trim removed 1 base at V and 2 bases at J, leaving 4 bases unmatched. From germline, CDR1 is SEHNR and CDR2 FQNEAQ (reference sequence). This CDR3 has 15 amino acids. CDR3 DNA sequence: TGTGCCAGCAGCTTAGGACAGGGGATTGCCTACGAGCAGTACGTC. Protein sequence: CASSLGQGIAYEQYV.

This clonotype was picked up many times. This rearrangement joins TRBV20-1 to TRBJ2-1; maybe TRBD2 (5 bases). Germline V gene sequence: CDR1 DFQATT, CDR2 SNEGSKA (reference sequence). The CDR3 extends over 14 amino acids. V was cut by 3 bases and J by 4 bases, with 13 bases left in between. The CDR3 protein is CSASSGRTYNEQFF. For the CDR3, the DNA is TGCAGTGCTAGTTCCGGACGGACTTACAATGAGCAGTTCTTC.

This clonotype has just a few counts. The V gene is TRBV6-5, the J gene TRBJ1-1, with D uncertain. The CDR3 contains 16 residues. Between the trimmed V and J ends, which lost 2 bases and 4 bases, there was a span of 17 bases. Germline V gene lookup returns CDR1 MNHEY and CDR2 SVGAGI. The CDR3 protein is CASSYGPGQVGTEAFF. CDR3 coding DNA: TGTGCCAGCAGTTACGGCCCTGGGCAGGTGGGCACTGAAGCTTTCTTT.

This clonotype was found many times. CDR3 protein: CASSERGGTDTQYF. In DNA form, the CDR3 reads TGTGCCAGCAGCGAGCGGGGGGGCACAGATACGCAGTATTTT. This chain uses TRBV12-3 or TRBV12-4 with TRBJ2-3; 9 nucleotides align to TRBD2. With 6 bases clipped from V and 1 base from J, the junction kept 2 bases outside the gene matches. This CDR3 comprises 14 residues.

CDR3 region: CASSELAGTSETQYF. Here the CDR3 DNA reads TGTGCCAGCAGTGAACTCGCTGGGACATCAGAGACCCAGTACTTC. The V call is TRBV2, the J call TRBJ2-5; perhaps TRBD1 as D (6 bases). Germline assignment: CDR1 SNHLY and CDR2 FYNNEI. The ends were cut back, 2 bases at V and 4 bases at J, with 14 bases in the middle. This CDR3 comprises 15 residues. Full variable domain (outside the CDR3, taken from reference TRBV2 and TRBJ2-5): EPEVTQTPSHQVTQMGQEVILRCVPISNHLYFYWYRQILGQKVEFLVSFYNNEISEKSEIFDDQFSVERPDGSNFTLKIRSTKLEDSAMYFCASSELAGTSETQYFGPGTRLLVL.

J is TRBJ1-1 and V is TRBV15; perhaps TRBD1 as D (5 bases). Germline CDR1 reads LNHNV; CDR2 reads YYDKDF (reference sequence). The CDR3 totals 14 residues. Trimming took off 1 base at V and 6 bases at J, with 12 bases between the two ends. CDR3 sequence: CATSRGGVGAEAFF. As DNA, the CDR3 is TGTGCCACCAGCAGAGGGGGGGTCGGGGCTGAAGCTTTCTTT.

Written as DNA, the CDR3 is TGTGCCAGCAGTTCCCCACAGGCCCGCTACGAGCAGTACTTC. Translated, it gives CASSSPQARYEQYF. J is TRBJ2-7 and V is TRBV6-5; possibly TRBD1 for D (5 bases). This CDR3 has 14 amino acids. The germline gives CDR1 MNHEY, CDR2 SVGAGI. Trimming stripped 4 bases from V and 3 bases from J, with 13 bases between.

CDR3 in DNA: TGTGCCAGCAGTTTCTCAGGGGCTGGAAACACCATATATTTT. Translated, it gives CASSFSGAGNTIYF. The rearrangement joins TRBV12-3 or TRBV12-4 to TRBJ1-3, with D perhaps TRBD1 (6 bases). Trimming pared 3 bases from V and 2 bases from J, leaving 8 bases between. This CDR3 has 14 residues.